The clone carrying this TCR beta chain was detected only once. Germline assignment: CDR1 SGHTA and CDR2 FQGNSA. The ends lost 2 bases at V and 1 base at J; junction bases unmatched: 8. The CDR3 is made up of 17 amino acids. PCR involved 60 Vbeta and 13 Jbeta primers. The repertoire was sequenced with immunoSEQ multiplex PCR; TCRdb's copy has only in-frame clones and lacks some. The top ten hold less than 3% of the sample, which has some 120,000 clones, 60% to 85% seen once. The sample is drawn from a study of cytomegalovirus exposure and HLA in healthy donors. Sequenced sample: PBMCs. This clonotype was sampled from a middle-aged woman in good health and CMV-seropositive. J is TRBJ2-7 and V is TRBV7-2; 10 nucleotides agree with TRBD1. DNA of the CDR3: TGTGCCAGCAGCTTATCATTGGGACAGGGGCCTTCCTACGAGCAGTACTTC. Its protein product is CASSLSLGQGPSYEQYF.